Sequencing of this T cell receptor (beta chain) was carried out in a study of shared clonotypes between healthy human individuals. For the study at large: Each donor's CD4 naive and CD4 memory cells filled three plates apiece, CD8 naive two, and CD8 memory one.

Study results and caveats: Investigators collected only blood, and repertoires in tissues likely differ.

The CDR3 totals 16 residues. Germline-derived CDR1 and CDR2 are SGDLS and YYNGEE. V shed 0 bases and J 2 bases; nucleotides not matched to a gene: 6. Selected positively for CCR7 and CD45RO-negative, naive CD8 cells excluded terminally differentiated effector memory CD45RA+ cells. For this clone: Its matching antigen is unknown.

The assay was immunoSEQ multiplex PCR, and TCRdb's table has in-frame clones only and misses some. The table lists approximately 1.9 million clones, around 93% of them singletons. The receptor was isolated from a man aged 18 to 35 in good health. Some clones in this sample may be carry-over from other donors' samples. The sequencing input was naive CD8+ T cells from PBMCs. The V gene is TRBV9, the J gene TRBJ2-5; 8 nucleotides line up with TRBD2. The CDR3 sequence: CASSVGAGGRQETQYF. CDR3 sequence (DNA): TGTGCCAGCAGCGTAGGGGCGGGAGGTAGGCAAGAGACCCAGTACTTC. The entire variable domain, with the rest obtained from reference TRBV9 and TRBJ2-5, is as follows: DSGVTQTPKHLITATGQRVTLRCSPRSGDLSVYWYQQSLDQGLQFLIQYYNGEERAKGNILERFSAQQFPDLHSELNLSSLELGDSALYFCASSVGAGGRQETQYFGPGTRLLVL.